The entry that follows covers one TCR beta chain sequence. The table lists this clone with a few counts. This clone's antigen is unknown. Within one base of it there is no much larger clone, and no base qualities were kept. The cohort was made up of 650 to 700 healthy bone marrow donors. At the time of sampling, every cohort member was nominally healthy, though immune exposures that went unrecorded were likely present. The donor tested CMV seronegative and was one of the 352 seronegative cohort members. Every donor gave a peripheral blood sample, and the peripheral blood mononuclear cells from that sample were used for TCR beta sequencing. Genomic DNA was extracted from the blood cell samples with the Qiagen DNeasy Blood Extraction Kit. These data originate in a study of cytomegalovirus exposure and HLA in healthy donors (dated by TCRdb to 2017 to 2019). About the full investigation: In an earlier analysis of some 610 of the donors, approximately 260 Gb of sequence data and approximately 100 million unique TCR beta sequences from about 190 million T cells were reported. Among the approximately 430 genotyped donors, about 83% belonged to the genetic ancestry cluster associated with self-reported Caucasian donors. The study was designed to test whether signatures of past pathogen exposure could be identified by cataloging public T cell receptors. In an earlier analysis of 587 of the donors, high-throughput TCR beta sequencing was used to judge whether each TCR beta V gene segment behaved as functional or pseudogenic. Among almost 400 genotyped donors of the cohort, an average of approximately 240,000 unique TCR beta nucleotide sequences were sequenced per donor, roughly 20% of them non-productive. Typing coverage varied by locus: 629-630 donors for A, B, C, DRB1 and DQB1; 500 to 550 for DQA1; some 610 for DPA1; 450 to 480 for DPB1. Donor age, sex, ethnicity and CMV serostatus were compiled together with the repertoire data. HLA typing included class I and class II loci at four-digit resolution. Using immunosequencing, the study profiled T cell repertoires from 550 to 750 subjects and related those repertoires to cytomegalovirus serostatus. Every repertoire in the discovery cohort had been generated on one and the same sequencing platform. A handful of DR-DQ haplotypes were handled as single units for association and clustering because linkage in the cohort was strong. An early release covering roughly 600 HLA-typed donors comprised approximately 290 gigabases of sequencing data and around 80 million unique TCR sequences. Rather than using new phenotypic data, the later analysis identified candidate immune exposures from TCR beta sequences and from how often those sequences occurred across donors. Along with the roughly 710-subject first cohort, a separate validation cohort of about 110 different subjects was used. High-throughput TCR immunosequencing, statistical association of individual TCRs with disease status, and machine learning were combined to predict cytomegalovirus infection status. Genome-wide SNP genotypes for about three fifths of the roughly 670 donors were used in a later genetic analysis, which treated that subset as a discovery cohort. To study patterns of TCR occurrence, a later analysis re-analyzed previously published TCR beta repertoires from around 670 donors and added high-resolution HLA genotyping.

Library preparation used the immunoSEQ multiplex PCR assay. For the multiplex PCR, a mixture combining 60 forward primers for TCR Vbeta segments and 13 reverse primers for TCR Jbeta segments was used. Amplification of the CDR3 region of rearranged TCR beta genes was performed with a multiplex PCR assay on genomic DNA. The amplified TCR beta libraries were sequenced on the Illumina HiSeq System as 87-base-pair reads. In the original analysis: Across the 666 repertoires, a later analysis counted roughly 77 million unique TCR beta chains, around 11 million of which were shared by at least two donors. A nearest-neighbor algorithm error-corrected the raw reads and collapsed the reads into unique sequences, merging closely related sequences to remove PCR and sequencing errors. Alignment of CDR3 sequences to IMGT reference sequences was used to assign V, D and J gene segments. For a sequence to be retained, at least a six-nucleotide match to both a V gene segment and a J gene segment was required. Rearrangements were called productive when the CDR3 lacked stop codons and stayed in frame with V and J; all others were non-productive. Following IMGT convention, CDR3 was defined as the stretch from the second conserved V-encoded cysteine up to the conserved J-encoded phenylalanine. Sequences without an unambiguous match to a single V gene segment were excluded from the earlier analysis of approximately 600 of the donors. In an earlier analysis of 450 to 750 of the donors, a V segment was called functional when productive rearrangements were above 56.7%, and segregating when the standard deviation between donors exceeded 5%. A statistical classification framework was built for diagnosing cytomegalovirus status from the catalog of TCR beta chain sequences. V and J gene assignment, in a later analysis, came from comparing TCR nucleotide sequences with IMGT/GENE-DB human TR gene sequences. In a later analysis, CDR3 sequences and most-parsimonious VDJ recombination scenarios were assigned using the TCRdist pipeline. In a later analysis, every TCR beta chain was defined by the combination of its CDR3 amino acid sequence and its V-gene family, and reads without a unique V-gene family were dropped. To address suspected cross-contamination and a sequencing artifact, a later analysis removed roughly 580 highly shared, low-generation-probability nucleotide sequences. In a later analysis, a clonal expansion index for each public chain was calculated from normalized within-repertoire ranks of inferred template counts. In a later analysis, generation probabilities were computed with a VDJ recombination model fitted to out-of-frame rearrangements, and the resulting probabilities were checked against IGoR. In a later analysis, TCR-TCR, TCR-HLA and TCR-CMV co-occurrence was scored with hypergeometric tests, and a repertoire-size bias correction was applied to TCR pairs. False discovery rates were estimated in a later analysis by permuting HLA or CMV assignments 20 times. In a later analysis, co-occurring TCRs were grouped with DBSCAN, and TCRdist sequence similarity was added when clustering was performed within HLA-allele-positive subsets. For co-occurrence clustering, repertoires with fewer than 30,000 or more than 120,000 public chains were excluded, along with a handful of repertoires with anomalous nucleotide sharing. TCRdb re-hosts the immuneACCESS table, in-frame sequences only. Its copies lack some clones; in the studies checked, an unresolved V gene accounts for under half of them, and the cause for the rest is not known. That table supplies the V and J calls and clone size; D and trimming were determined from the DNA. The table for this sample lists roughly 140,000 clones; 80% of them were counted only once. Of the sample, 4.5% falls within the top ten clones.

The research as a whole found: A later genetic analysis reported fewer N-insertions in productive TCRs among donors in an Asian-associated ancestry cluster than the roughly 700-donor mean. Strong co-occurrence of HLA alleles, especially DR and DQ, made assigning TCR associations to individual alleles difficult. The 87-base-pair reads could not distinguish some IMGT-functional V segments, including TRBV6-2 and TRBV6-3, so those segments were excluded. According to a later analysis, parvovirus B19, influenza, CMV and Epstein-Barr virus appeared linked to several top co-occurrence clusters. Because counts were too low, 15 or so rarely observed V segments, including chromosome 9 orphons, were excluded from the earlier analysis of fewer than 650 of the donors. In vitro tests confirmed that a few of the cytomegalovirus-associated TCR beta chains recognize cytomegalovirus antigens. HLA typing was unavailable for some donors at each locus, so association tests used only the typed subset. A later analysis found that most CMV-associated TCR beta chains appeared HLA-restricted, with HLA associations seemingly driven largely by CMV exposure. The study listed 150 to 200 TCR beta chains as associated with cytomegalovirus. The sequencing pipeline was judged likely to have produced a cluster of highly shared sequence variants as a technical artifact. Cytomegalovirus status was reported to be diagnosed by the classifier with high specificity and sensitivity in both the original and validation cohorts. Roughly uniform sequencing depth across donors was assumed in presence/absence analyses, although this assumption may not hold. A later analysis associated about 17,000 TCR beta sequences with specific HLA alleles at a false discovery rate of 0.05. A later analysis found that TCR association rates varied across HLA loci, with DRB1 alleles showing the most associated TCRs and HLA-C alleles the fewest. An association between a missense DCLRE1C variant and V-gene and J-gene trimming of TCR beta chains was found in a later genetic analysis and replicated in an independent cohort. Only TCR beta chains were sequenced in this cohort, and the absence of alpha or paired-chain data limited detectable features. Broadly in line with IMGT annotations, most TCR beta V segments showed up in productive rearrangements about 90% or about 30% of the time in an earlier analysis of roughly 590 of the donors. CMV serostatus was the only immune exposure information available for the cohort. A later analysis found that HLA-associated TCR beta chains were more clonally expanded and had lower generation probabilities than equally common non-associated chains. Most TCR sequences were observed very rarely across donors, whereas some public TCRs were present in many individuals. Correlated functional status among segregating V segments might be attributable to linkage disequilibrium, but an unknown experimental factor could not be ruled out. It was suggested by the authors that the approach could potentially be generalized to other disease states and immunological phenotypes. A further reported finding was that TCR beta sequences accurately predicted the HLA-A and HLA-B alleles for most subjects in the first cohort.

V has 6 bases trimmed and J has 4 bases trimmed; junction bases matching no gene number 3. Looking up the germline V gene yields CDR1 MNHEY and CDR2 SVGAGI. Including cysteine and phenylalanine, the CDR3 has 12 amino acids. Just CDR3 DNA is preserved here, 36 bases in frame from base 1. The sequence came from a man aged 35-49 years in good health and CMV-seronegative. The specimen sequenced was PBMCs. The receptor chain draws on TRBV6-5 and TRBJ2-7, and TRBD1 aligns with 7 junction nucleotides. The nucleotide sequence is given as TGTGCCAGCAGCCTGACAGGGTACGAGCAGTACTTC. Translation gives CASSLTGYEQYF.